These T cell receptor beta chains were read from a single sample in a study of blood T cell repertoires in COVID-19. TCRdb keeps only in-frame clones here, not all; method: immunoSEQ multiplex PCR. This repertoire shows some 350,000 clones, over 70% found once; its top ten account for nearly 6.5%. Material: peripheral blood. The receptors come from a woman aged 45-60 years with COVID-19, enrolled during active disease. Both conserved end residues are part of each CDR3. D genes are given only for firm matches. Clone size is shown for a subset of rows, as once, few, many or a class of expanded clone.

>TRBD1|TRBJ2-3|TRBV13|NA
TGTGCCAGCAGCTTCGGGACAGGACTTAGCACAGATACGCAGTATTTT
CASSFGTGLSTDTQYF
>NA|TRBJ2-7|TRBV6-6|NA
TGTGCCAGCAGTCCTACCTCCTACTACGAGCAGTACTTC
CASSPTSYYEQYF
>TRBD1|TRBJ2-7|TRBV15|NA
TGTGCCACCAGCAGAGAGGGGACAGGGGGCGAGAGTCAGTACTTC
CATSREGTGGESQYF
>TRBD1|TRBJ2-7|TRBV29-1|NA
TGCAGCGTTGTAATCATGGGACAGGGTGACGAGCAGTACTTC
CSVVIMGQGDEQYF
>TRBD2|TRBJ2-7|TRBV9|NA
TGTGCCAGCAGCGACCGACTAGCGGGAGGGCTTATTTCCTACGAGCAGTACTTC
CASSDRLAGGLISYEQYF
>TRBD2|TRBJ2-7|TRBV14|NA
TGTGCCAGCAGCCAATTTAAAGGGGTAGCGGGAGTGGGCGAGCAGTACTTC
CASSQFKGVAGVGEQYF
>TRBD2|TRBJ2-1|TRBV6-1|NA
TGTGCCAGCAGTGTGAGAGTAGCGGGAAACTACAATGAGCAGTTCTTC
CASSVRVAGNYNEQFF
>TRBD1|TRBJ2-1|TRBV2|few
TGTGCCAGCAGGCCGGGACAGGGGAACAATGAGCAGTTCTTC
CASRPGQGNNEQFF
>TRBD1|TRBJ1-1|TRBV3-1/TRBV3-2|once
TGTGCCAGCAGCCAAGGGGACAGGGAGGGCACTGAAGCTTTCTTT
CASSQGDREGTEAFF
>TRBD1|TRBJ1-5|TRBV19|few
TGTGCCAGTAGTATAATGATGGCAGGGGGACTTCAGCCCCAGCATTTT
CASSIMMAGGLQPQHF
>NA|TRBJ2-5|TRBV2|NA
TGTGCCAGCCTACCGGGATGGGCACGCCAAGAGACCCAGTACTTC
CASLPGWARQETQYF
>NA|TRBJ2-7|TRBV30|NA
TGTGCCTGCCAGGGCGGGATGACCTACGAGCAGTACTTC
CACQGGMTYEQYF
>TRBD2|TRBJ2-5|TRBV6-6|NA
TGTGCCAGCAGTCTCCGCCCGGGACTAGCGGGAAACCAAGAGACCCAGTACTTC
CASSLRPGLAGNQETQYF
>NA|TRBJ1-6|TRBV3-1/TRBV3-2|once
TGTGCCAGCAGCCAAGATTCCAGGGGCTTCGGGCTCCTCCACTTT
CASSQDSRGFGLLHF
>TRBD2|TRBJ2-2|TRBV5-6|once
TGTGCCAGCACCCTGGGGGTAGCGGGAGTCGTCACCGGGGAGCTGTTTTTT
CASTLGVAGVVTGELFF
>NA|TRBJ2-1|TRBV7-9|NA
TGTGCCAGCAGCTTGGGGTCAGGGGCGGGAGTTTCAAATGAGCAGTTCTTC
CASSLGSGAGVSNEQFF
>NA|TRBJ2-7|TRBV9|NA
TGTGCCAGCAGCGTTTCTGAGACAAAGAGCATCGAGCAGTACTTC
CASSVSETKSIEQYF
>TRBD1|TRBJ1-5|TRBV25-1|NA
TGTGCCAGCAGTGATCGTGGGACAGGGGGCAATCAGCCCCAGCATTTT
CASSDRGTGGNQPQHF
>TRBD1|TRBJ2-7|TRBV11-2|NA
TGTGCCAGCAGCTCAGAACAGGGGGCGGGGGAGCAGTACTTC
CASSSEQGAGEQYF
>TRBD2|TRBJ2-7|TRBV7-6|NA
TGTGCCAGCAGCCCACAAGCGGGAGGAATGTACGAGCAGTACTTC
CASSPQAGGMYEQYF
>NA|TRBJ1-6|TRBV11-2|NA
TGTGCCAGCAGCTTAGCGGCCACTAATAATTCACCCCTCCACTTT
CASSLAATNNSPLHF
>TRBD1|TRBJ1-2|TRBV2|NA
TGTGCCAGCAGCGGGGGGACAGGTTCCTATGGCTACACCTTC
CASSGGTGSYGYTF
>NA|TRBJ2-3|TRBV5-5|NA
TGTGCCAGCAGCCGCCGACTCCCTAGCACAGATACGCAGTATTTT
CASSRRLPSTDTQYF
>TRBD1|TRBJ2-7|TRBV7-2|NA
TGTGCCAGCAGCTTGACAGGGGGAGTCCGCGAGCAGTACTTC
CASSLTGGVREQYF
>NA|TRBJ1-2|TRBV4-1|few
TGCGCCAGCAGCCAAGATCGGGGAGCATATCTCTATGGCTACACCTTC
CASSQDRGAYLYGYTF
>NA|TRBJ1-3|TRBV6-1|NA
TGTGCCAGCAGTGAACGGGGGGTTGCTGGAAACACCATATATTTT
CASSERGVAGNTIYF
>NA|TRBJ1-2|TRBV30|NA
TGTGCCTGGGCAGGGGCTTTAAAGGGCTACACCTTC
CAWAGALKGYTF
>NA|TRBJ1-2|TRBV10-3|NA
TGTGCCATCAGTGAGAATACTAACTATGGCTACACCTTC
CAISENTNYGYTF
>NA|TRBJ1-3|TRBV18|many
TGTGCCAGCTCACGACAGTCTAACTCTAACTCTGGAAACACCATATATTTT
CASSRQSNSNSGNTIYF
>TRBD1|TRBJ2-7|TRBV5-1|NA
TGCGCCAGCAGCTTGGCCCTCAGGGGGCTGTACGAGCAGTACTTC
CASSLALRGLYEQYF
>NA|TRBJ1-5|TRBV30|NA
TGTGCCTGGAGTGTACCTCCAGGCAATCAGCCCCAGCATTTT
CAWSVPPGNQPQHF
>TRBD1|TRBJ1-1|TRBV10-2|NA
TGCGCCAGCAGTGATGAGGGGGCGGGAACTGAAGCTTTCTTT
CASSDEGAGTEAFF
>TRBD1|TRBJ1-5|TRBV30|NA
TGTGCCTGGAGTAAACTTGGGACAGGAGCAAATCAGCCCCAGCATTTT
CAWSKLGTGANQPQHF
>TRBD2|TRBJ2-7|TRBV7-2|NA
TGTGCCAGCAGCTTACGTGCGGGAGAGATCATTGGGGACTTC
CASSLRAGEIIGDF
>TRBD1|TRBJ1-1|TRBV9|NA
TGTGCCAGCAACCCGGACAGGGGGGCCACTGAAGCTTTCTTT
CASNPDRGATEAFF
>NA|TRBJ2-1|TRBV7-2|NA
TGTGCCAGCAGCTTACAGTCGGGCGGGTCTATAAATGAGCAGTTCTTC
CASSLQSGGSINEQFF
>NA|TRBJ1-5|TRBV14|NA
TGTGCCAGCAGCCGCTCAAAAGAACAAGCTGGAGTTAGCAATCAGCCCCAGCATTTT
CASSRSKEQAGVSNQPQHF
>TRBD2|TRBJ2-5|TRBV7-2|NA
TGTGCCAGCAGCTTGGGGACTAGCGGGAGTTACAGGGAGACCCAGTACTTC
CASSLGTSGSYRETQYF
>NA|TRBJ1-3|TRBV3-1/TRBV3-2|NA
TGTGCCAGCAGCCGCTCCCACTATGACGGAGCACTCAATTTT
CASSRSHYDGALNF
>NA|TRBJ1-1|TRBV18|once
TGTGCCAGCTCACCCACCCACGGGTTTGGAGCTTTCTTT
CASSPTHGFGAFF
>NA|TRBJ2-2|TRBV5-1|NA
TGCGCCAGCAGCTTTGGGGGCGGCGGGACCGGGGAGCTGTTTTTT
CASSFGGGGTGELFF
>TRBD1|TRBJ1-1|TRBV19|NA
TGTGCCAGTAGTGAGGGACAGCTGAACACTGAAGCTTTCTTT
CASSEGQLNTEAFF
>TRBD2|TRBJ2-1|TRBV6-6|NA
TGTGCCAGCAGTGGAACTAGCGGGTCGGGGCAGTTCTTC
CASSGTSGSGQFF
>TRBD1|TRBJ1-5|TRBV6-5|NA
TGTGCCAGCCGCCCGACAGGGAGCAATCAGCCCCAGCATTTT
CASRPTGSNQPQHF